These 8 T cell receptor beta chains originate from one sample sequenced in a study of T cell changes during pregnancy in multiple sclerosis. TCRdb keeps only in-frame clones here, not all; method: immunoSEQ multiplex PCR. The data contain approximately 20,000 clones, 70% to 90% of them singletons. The input for sequencing was CD8+ T cells from peripheral blood mononuclear cells, taken in the second trimester of pregnancy. These receptors originate from a female donor in good health, enrolled as a control in a pregnancy study.

The V call is TRBV13, the J call TRBJ2-7; TRBD2 aligns across 7 bases. Germline CDR1 PRHDT, CDR2 FYEKMQ (reference sequence). CDR3 length: 15 residues. Trimming took 5 bases from V and 3 from J; bases not matched to a gene: 10. The CDR3 spells CASSGESGAFYEQYF. CDR3 nucleotides: TGTGCCAGCAGCGGGGAAAGCGGGGCCTTCTACGAGCAGTACTTC. The full variable domain, rest sourced from reference TRBV13 and TRBJ2-7, is AAGVIQSPRHLIKEKRETATLKCYPIPRHDTVYWYQQGPGQDPQFLISFYEKMQSDKGSIPDRFSAQQFSDYHSELNMSSLELGDSALYFCASSGESGAFYEQYFGPGTRLTVT.

This chain uses TRBV6-4 with TRBJ2-3; tentatively, D is TRBD1 (6 bases). This CDR3 is 14 amino acids long. CDR1 is MRHNA and CDR2 is SNTAGT in the germline V gene. With 4 bases removed from V and 2 bases from J, the gap between germline ends came to 10 bases. Here the CDR3 reads CASSGGLSTDTQYF. CDR3 nucleotide sequence: TGTGCCAGCAGTGGGGGGCTCTCCACAGATACGCAGTATTTT.

The J gene is TRBJ1-5, the V gene TRBV25-1; 9 bases map to TRBD1. This CDR3 has 13 residues. Losses at the gene ends were 6 bases for V and 5 bases for J; bases not matched to a gene: 2. Germline V gives CDR1 MGHDK, CDR2 SYGVNS. The CDR3 region has the DNA TGTGCCAGCAGGGGACAGGGCGATCAGCCCCAGCATTTT. It is translated as CASRGQGDQPQHF.

This sequence joins TRBV27 and TRBJ2-7, with D possibly matching TRBD1 (7 bases). CDR1 and CDR2 from the germline V gene are MNHEY and SMNVEV (reference sequence). V was clipped by 8 bases and J by 2 bases, with 13 bases between them. The CDR3 covers 13 residues. The CDR3 DNA reads as TGTGCCAGCCGGGGGCAGGGGGCCTACGAGCAGTACTTC. Its protein product is CASRGQGAYEQYF.

The CDR3 DNA is TGTGCCTCCTCCCCGGGGAGGGGGAACACTGAAGCTTTCTTT. This sequence encodes CASSPGRGNTEAFF. The rearrangement links TRBV19 to TRBJ1-1, with D perhaps TRBD1 (5 bases). Germline V CDR1 and CDR2: LNHDA, SQIVND (reference sequence). The CDR3 has 14 amino acids. Trimming stripped 11 bases from V and 1 base from J, with 17 bases between. The full variable domain, with the rest looked up from reference TRBV19 and TRBJ1-1, is DGGITQSPKYLFRKEGQNVTLSCEQNLNHDAMYWYRQDPGQGLRLIYYSQIVNDFQKGDIAEGYSVSREKKESFPLTVTSAQKNPTAFYLCASSPGRGNTEAFFGQGTRLTVV.

The V and J genes are TRBV7-9 and TRBJ2-1; unclear D gene. There are 16 residues in the CDR3. The germline V gene has CDR1 SEHNR and CDR2 FQNEAQ (reference sequence). The germline V and J ends were trimmed by 3 bases and 2 bases, with 14 bases remaining between them. DNA of the CDR3: TGTGCCAGCAGCTTCGGTCCGGGTGAGGCCTACAATGAGCAGTTCTTC. Translation: CASSFGPGEAYNEQFF.

V is TRBV9 and J is TRBJ2-7; 9 bases map to TRBD1. The CDR3 runs to 15 residues. The germline V gene encodes CDR1 SGDLS and CDR2 YYNGEE. Trimming cost V 3 bases and J 2 bases; bases outside gene matches: 6. CDR3 protein: CASSAGQGTTYEQYF. The CDR3, as DNA: TGTGCCAGCAGCGCCGGACAGGGGACTACCTACGAGCAGTACTTC.

The V call is TRBV28, the J call TRBJ2-3; possibly TRBD2 for D (6 bases). The V end was cut by 7 bases, the J end by 2 bases, with 16 bases between. The CDR3 extends over 15 amino acids. Germline CDR1 MDHEN, CDR2 SYDVKM. CDR3 nucleotides: TGTGCCAGCACCTCCTTCGAGGGACTCACAGATACGCAGTATTTT. It yields the protein CASTSFEGLTDTQYF.